Below are 4 T cell receptor beta chains sequenced from a single sample in a study of cytomegalovirus exposure and HLA in healthy donors. The PCR contained 60 Vbeta and 13 Jbeta primers. Profiling relied on immunoSEQ multiplex PCR, and the TCRdb table lists in-frame clones only, not all of them. This sample yields 100,000 to 150,000 clones, of which around 82% are seen a single time; 11% belongs to the top ten. Sequencing was performed on PBMCs. These receptors all stem from a male donor in good health and CMV-seropositive.

The V gene is TRBV29-1, the J gene TRBJ1-2, with unresolved D. V gave up 7 bases and J gave up 6 bases, with 15 bases separating them. This CDR3 is built from 12 residues. From germline, CDR1 is SQVTM and CDR2 ANQGSEA. For the CDR3, the DNA is TGCAGCGCCTCCAGGCGACCCGATGGCTACACCTTC. This encodes CSASRRPDGYTF.

This chain uses TRBV2 with TRBJ2-3; 7 bases are shared with TRBD2. V trimming: 6 bases; J trimming: 6 bases; junction bases outside the gene matches: 0. In germline, CDR1 is SNHLY, CDR2 FYNNEI. The length of the CDR3 is 11 residues. CDR3 loop: CASRLADTQYF. As DNA, the CDR3 is TGTGCCAGCAGACTAGCGGATACGCAGTATTTT.

The rearrangement uses TRBV6-1 and TRBJ1-6; D is uncertain. The CDR3 is made up of 15 amino acids. Trimming stripped 5 bases from V and 10 bases from J, with 18 bases between. The germline gives CDR1 MNHNS, CDR2 SASEGT. CDR3 nucleotides: TGTGCCAGCAGTTCTATTTTTGCCGAGGGATCACCCCTCCACTTT. Translated: CASSSIFAEGSPLHF.

The chain recombines TRBV2 with TRBJ2-1; no reliable D call. This CDR3 comprises 11 residues. V lost 5 bases and J lost 4, with 3 bases in between. The germline V gene encodes CDR1 SNHLY and CDR2 FYNNEI. This CDR3 is CASSQYNEQFF. The CDR3 DNA reads TGTGCCAGCAGTCAGTACAATGAGCAGTTCTTC.